A selection of T cell receptor beta chains follows, all from one sample in a study of CD8+ T cells in alopecia areata. Here immunoSEQ multiplex PCR was the method, and the copy in TCRdb shows in-frame clones only, minus some. The data contain about 190,000 clones, about 60% of them singletons. The source was CD8+ T cells sorted from blood, collected at week 24, from a patient treated with tofacitinib. The receptors were gathered from a human donor with alopecia areata. Both conserved end residues are trimmed from each CDR3.

v_call,j_call,cdr3_aa
TRBV13,TRBJ2-7,ASSLGQGGNEQY
TRBV27,TRBJ1-5,ASGTVAQPQH
TRBV29-1,TRBJ2-1,SVGTSGGNEQF
TRBV29-1,TRBJ1-1,SVSGTGTLSLPVTEAF
TRBV2,TRBJ2-7,ASSDDPGQTSYEQY
TRBV29-1,TRBJ2-1,SVDLPGSSYNEQF
TRBV27,TRBJ1-5,ASRTRADSNQPQH
TRBV4-1,TRBJ2-7,ASSLRDRSSYEQY
TRBV5-6,TRBJ2-3,ASSLEVDTQY
TRBV4-1,TRBJ2-7,ASNAYPSSYEQY
TRBV2,TRBJ2-1,ASPPRAGSRF
TRBV6-5,TRBJ2-1,ASSPPRGNEQF
TRBV11-2,TRBJ2-2,ASSFGELF
TRBV14,TRBJ1-1,ASSPDRVGAF
TRBV4-1,TRBJ1-2,ASSQEPVYGYT
TRBV30,TRBJ1-1,AWSVPGDTNTEAF
TRBV7-8,TRBJ1-2,ASTPGQLYGYT
TRBV15,TRBJ1-2,ATSSRLDYT
TRBV15,TRBJ2-3,ATSRVPAEYTDTQY
TRBV25-1,TRBJ1-5,ASSAGDNQPQH
TRBV29-1,TRBJ2-5,SVEYGGMETQY
TRBV29-1,TRBJ2-7,SVEGLGSSSYEQY
TRBV11-2,TRBJ2-3,ASSPVTDTQY
TRBV15,TRBJ1-4,ATSGRQGGEKLF
TRBV11-2,TRBJ2-1,ASSRTSGDYNEQF
TRBV25-1,TRBJ1-2,ASAGGLSSYGYT
TRBV6-5,TRBJ2-3,ASSFPGDTQY
TRBV2,TRBJ2-3,ASVGPEYSPVTDTQY
TRBV10-2,TRBJ1-5,ASSRAPNQPQH
TRBV6-5,TRBJ2-3,ASSYSRGADTQY
TRBV2,TRBJ2-1,ASSVSSGGPGTNEQF
TRBV7-3,TRBJ1-5,ASSHQGADSNQPQH
TRBV29-1,TRBJ2-7,SVEDGNYEQY
TRBV7-9,TRBJ2-7,ASSSPTGRNPFEQY
TRBV5-1,TRBJ2-7,ASSLAAPGQGHYEQY
TRBV29-1,TRBJ2-3,SVEDVGGPDTQY
TRBV10-3,TRBJ2-1,AIRDNSYNEQF